Following are 10 T cell receptor beta chains from one sample sequenced in a study of T-cell reconstitution after alpha-beta-depleted transplantation in children. Preparation of the TCRbeta library used unique molecular identifiers. Using its own MiXCR run on the PCR reads, TCRdb lists one record per CDR3 protein. The sample lists about 98,000 distinct CDR3 sequences; 20% to 30% were seen once. The sample consisted of PBMCs, taken before TCRalphabeta/CD19-depleted stem cell transplant. These receptors were obtained from a boy between 2 and 10 years old with acute lymphoblastic leukemia, due to receive a stem cell transplant.

This clonotype was detected a few times. The CDR3 DNA is TGTGCCAGCAGCTTGGACGGGGGCACGTCCGGGGAGCTGTTTTTT. It encodes CASSLDGGTSGELFF. V usage is TRBV5-6 and J usage is TRBJ2-2; D might be TRBD1 or TRBD2, each matching 6 bases. Trimming stripped 0 bases from V and 6 bases from J, with 12 bases between. The CDR3 extends over 15 amino acids. CDR1 and CDR2 from the germline V gene are SGHDT and YYEEEE.

Only a few counts were recorded for this clonotype. A clone one base away is much larger, so this may be a read error. The rearrangement joins TRBV7-8 to TRBJ2-5; no definite D call. Germline CDR1 reads SGHVS; CDR2 reads FQNEAQ. The CDR3 spans 15 residues. CDR3 coding DNA: TGTGCCAGCAGCTTAGAGTGGAGTCCCCAAAAGACCCAGTACTTC. Translated: CASSLEWSPQKTQYF.

The V gene is TRBV7-2, the J gene TRBJ2-6, with a tentative D call TRBD1 (5 bases). V was cut by 0 bases and J by 2 bases, with 8 bases left in between. The germline V gene has CDR1 SGHTA and CDR2 FQGNSA. The CDR3 covers 16 residues. The CDR3 region is CASSLAPRAGANVLTF. DNA of the CDR3: TGTGCCAGCAGCTTAGCTCCCAGGGCTGGGGCCAACGTCCTGACTTTC.

This clonotype was counted only a few times. The chain employs TRBV29-1 and TRBJ2-3; perhaps TRBD2 as D (6 bases). Germline V gene sequence: CDR1 SQVTM, CDR2 ANQGSEA. CDR3 length: 15 amino acids. Trimming took 4 bases from V and 3 from J, leaving 17 bases between them. The CDR3 sequence: CSVGGGALGTDTQYF. CDR3 bases: TGCAGCGTTGGTGGAGGGGCCCTAGGGACAGATACGCAGTATTTT.

This clonotype was recorded a few times. V and J are TRBV11-2 and TRBJ2-7; weak D call: TRBD2 (6 bases). V lost 5 bases to trimming and J lost 5 bases, with 10 bases between them. Germline V lookup: CDR1 SGHAT, CDR2 FQNNGV. The CDR3 totals 12 residues. The CDR3 loop reads CASSPGGHEQYF. CDR3 in DNA: TGTGCCAGCAGCCCCGGAGGGCACGAGCAGTACTTC.

This clonotype has a count of ten or more. The chain is built from TRBV5-1 and TRBJ2-1; the D is unclear. The CDR3 contains 13 residues. CDR1 is SGHRS and CDR2 is YFSETQ in the germline V gene. V lost 4 bases, J lost 3 bases, and 8 bases lay in between. The CDR3 sequence: CASSVGDYNEQFF. Written as DNA, the CDR3 is TGCGCCAGCAGCGTAGGAGACTACAATGAGCAGTTCTTC.

This clonotype was observed a single time. The CDR3 sequence: CASSAYGYTF. The CDR3 DNA is TGTGCCAGCTCGGCGTATGGCTACACCTTC. This chain links TRBV27 with TRBJ1-2; no firm D call. The CDR3 extends over 10 amino acids. CDR1 and CDR2 from the germline V gene are MNHEY and SMNVEV (reference sequence). Trimming took off 8 bases at V and 5 bases at J, with 6 bases between the two ends.

This clonotype was recorded a few times. The V gene is TRBV28, the J gene TRBJ1-2, with D perhaps matching TRBD1 (5 bases). Per the germline V gene, CDR1 is MDHEN and CDR2 is SYDVKM. CDR3 length: 15 amino acids. V lost 1 base and J lost 2, with 11 bases in between. CDR3 coding DNA: TGTGCCAGCAGTTTATCAACCGGGGGGAACTATGGCTACACCTTC. Protein sequence: CASSLSTGGNYGYTF.

The chain joins TRBV11-3 to TRBJ2-2; 7 nucleotides line up with TRBD1. Germline V gene sequence: CDR1 SGHNT, CDR2 YENEEA. The CDR3 is 17 amino acids. V lost 5 bases to trimming and J lost 0 bases; unmatched junction nucleotides: 9. DNA of the CDR3: TGTGCCAGCAGCAGTGGACAGGCGATTACGAACACCGGGGAGCTGTTTTTT. As protein: CASSSGQAITNTGELFF. Variable domain in full (rest from reference TRBV11-3 and TRBJ2-2): EAGVVQSPRYKIIEKKQPVAFWCNPISGHNTLYWYLQNLGQGPELLIRYENEEAVDDSQLPKDRFSAERLKGVDSTLKIQPAELGDSAVYLCASSSGQAITNTGELFFGEGSRLTVL.

This clonotype was observed a handful of times. The chain carries TRBV28 and TRBJ1-6; D ambiguous. Germline-derived CDR1 and CDR2 are MDHEN and SYDVKM. This CDR3 comprises 13 residues. With 2 bases removed from V and 11 bases from J, the gap between germline ends came to 10 bases. CDR3 nucleotide sequence: TGTGCCAGCAGTTTAGGAACGGCTACACCCCTCCACTTT. As protein: CASSLGTATPLHF.